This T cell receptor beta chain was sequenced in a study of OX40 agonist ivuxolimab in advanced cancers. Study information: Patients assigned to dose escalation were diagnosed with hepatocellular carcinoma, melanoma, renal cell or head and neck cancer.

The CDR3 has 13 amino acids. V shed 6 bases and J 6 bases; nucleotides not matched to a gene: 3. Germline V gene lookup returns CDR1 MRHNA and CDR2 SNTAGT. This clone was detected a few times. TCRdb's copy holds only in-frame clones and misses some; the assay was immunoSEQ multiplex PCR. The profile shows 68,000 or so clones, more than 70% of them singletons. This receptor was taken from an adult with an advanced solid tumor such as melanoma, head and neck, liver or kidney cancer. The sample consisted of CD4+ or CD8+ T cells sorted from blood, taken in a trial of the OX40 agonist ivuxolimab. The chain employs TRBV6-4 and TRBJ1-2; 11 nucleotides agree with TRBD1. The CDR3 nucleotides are TGTGCCAGCAGAGGACAGGGGGCTGATGGCTACACCTTC. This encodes CASRGQGADGYTF.